This TCR beta chain is drawn from a study of PD-1 blockade in classical Hodgkin lymphoma. Whole-study results and caveats: Why repertoires differed is undefined; disease activity or prior therapy possibly contributed. Newly diagnosed patients had baseline TCR diversity that was reportedly lower than that of healthy donors.

Specified time point: newly diagnosed, previously untreated cHL patient sample. About this clone itself: Its antigen is currently unknown.

The CDR3 has 14 residues. CDR1 and CDR2 from the germline V gene are SGHAT and FQNNGV. The V segment lost 8 bases and the J segment 4 bases; nucleotides outside the gene matches: 10. Sequencing used immunoSEQ multiplex PCR; TCRdb keeps in-frame clones, though not all of them. Of approximately 17,000 clones in the sample, approximately 84% are singletons; the top ten hold 8% to 8.5%. Sequencing was performed on peripheral blood mononuclear cells (PBMCs). J is TRBJ1-2 and V is TRBV11-2, with 7 positions matching TRBD1. This TCR was recovered from a human donor with classical Hodgkin lymphoma. This CDR3 reads CASLNRDSPYGYTF. CDR3 coding DNA: TGTGCCAGCCTAAACCGGGACAGCCCCTATGGCTACACCTTC.